Detailed here is one T cell receptor beta chain. The germline CDR1 and CDR2 sequences are SQVTM and ANQGSEA. The CDR3 contains 12 residues. Between the trimmed V and J ends, which lost 5 bases and 7 bases, there was a span of 14 bases. These data are taken from a study of blood T cell repertoires in COVID-19. Study in general: PBMCs, B-cell-depleted T cells, or T cells were the source of the cDNA or gDNA that made up the material.

Here immunoSEQ multiplex PCR was the method, and the copy in TCRdb shows in-frame clones only, minus some. In the table there are tens of thousands of clones, approximately 85% of which are singletons. The sequence was collected from a human donor in a cohort sampled during active COVID-19. Sequencing was carried out using peripheral blood. V is TRBV29-1 and J is TRBJ1-2; D gene uncertain. The CDR3 DNA sequence: TGCAGCGTTTACGAGGCGGGAAGTGGCTACACCTTC. Residues: CSVYEAGSGYTF.